This T cell receptor (beta chain) is from a study of T cell responses to AZD1222 COVID-19 vaccine. Assay: immunoSEQ multiplex PCR; the TCRdb copy retains only in-frame clones and omits some. The sample has 170,000 or so clones, about 86% seen once; the top ten hold about 9.9%. The clonotype was recovered from an adult who received the AZD1222 COVID-19 vaccine. The sequenced sample was peripheral blood, obtained 28 days after the second AZD1222 dose.

In DNA form, the CDR3 reads TGTGCCAGCAGCCAAGATCCGGGGGCCGGTCGAGATACGCAGTATTTT. Protein sequence: CASSQDPGAGRDTQYF. The V and J genes are TRBV3-1 (or the pseudogene TRBV3-2) and TRBJ2-3; D tentatively fits TRBD1 or TRBD2 (6 bases each). CDR3 length equals 16 residues. V was trimmed by 0 bases and J by 5 bases, leaving 15 bases between them. Germline CDR1 reads LGHDT; CDR2 reads YNNKEL (reference sequence).